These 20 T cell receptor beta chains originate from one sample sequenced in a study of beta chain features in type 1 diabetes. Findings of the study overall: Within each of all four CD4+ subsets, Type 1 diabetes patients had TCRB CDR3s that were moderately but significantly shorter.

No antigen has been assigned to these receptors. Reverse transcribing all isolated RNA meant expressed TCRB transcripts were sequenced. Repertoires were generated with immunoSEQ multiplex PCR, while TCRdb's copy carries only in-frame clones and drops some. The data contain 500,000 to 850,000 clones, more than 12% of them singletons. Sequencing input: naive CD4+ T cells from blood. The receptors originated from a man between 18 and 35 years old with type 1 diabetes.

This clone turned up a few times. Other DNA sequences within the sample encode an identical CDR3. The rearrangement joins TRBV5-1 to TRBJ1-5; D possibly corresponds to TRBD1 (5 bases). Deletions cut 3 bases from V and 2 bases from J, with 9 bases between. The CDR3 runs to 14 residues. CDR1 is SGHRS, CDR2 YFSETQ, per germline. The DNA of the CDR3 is TGCGCCAGCAGCTCCGGGACGGGCAATCAGCCCCAGCATTTT. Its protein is CASSSGTGNQPQHF. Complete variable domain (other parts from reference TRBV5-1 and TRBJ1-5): KAGVTQTPRYLIKTRGQQVTLSCSPISGHRSVSWYQQTPGQGLQFLFEYFSETQRNKGNFPGRFSGRQFSNSRSEMNVSTLELGDSALYLCASSSGTGNQPQHFGDGTRLSIL.

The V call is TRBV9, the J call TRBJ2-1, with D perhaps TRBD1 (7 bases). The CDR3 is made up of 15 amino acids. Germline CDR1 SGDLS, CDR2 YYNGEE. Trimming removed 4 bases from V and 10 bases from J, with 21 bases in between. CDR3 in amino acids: CASSPQGDWPHEQFF. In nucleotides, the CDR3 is TGTGCCAGCAGCCCCCAGGGGGACTGGCCGCACGAGCAGTTCTTC.

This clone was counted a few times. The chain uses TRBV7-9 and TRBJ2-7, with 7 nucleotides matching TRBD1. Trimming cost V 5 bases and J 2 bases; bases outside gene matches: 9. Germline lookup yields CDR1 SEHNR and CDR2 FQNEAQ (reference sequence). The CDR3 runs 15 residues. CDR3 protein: CASSVRGDRAYEQYF. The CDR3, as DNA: TGTGCCAGCAGCGTCAGAGGAGACAGGGCCTACGAGCAGTACTTC.

The CDR3 protein is CGSTGGRYEQYF. The CDR3 bases are TGTGGCTCCACAGGGGGCCGGTACGAGCAGTACTTC. The genes are TRBV28 and TRBJ2-7, with TRBD1 matching over 9 bases. The CDR3 consists of 12 residues. CDR1 and CDR2 from the germline V gene are MDHEN and SYDVKM.

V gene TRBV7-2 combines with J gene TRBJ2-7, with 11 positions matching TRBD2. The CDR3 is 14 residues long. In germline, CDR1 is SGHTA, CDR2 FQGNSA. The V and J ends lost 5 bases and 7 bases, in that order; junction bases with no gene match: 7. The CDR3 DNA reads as TGTGCCAGCAGCCCTAGCGGGAGGATAGGGGAGCAGTACTTC. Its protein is CASSPSGRIGEQYF.

The CDR3 protein is CASSYRPNTEAFF. CDR3 DNA: TGTGCCAGCAGCTACCGGCCGAACACTGAAGCTTTCTTT. This chain links TRBV5-6 with TRBJ1-1; D is unresolved. CDR1 is SGHDT and CDR2 is YYEEEE in the germline V gene. The CDR3 has 13 residues. Trimming removed 3 bases at V and 1 base at J, with 7 bases between.

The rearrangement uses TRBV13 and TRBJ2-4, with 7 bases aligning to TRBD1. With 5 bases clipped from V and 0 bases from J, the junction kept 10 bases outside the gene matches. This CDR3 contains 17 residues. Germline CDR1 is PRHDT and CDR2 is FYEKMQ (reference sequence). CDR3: CASSRLRDSLAKNIQYF. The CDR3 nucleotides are TGTGCCAGCAGCCGCCTCCGGGACAGCTTAGCCAAAAACATTCAGTACTTC.

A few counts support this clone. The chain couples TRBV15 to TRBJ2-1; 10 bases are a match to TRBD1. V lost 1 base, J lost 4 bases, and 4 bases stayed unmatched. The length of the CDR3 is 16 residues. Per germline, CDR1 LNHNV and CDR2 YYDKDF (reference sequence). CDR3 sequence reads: CATSRVRTGGYNEQFF. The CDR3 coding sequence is TGTGCCACCAGCAGAGTCCGGACAGGGGGTTACAATGAGCAGTTCTTC.

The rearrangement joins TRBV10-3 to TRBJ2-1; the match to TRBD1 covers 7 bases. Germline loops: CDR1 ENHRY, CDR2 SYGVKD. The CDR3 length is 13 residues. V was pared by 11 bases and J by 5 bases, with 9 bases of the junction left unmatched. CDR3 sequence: CAAARDSNNEQFF. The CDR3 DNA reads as TGTGCCGCAGCCCGGGACAGCAACAATGAGCAGTTCTTC.

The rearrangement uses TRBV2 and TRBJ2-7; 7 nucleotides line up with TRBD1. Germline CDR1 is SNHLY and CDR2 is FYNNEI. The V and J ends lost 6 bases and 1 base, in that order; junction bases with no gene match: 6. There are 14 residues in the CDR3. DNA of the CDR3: TGTGCCAGCAGAGAGGACAGGACTTCCTACGAGCAGTACTTC. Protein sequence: CASREDRTSYEQYF.

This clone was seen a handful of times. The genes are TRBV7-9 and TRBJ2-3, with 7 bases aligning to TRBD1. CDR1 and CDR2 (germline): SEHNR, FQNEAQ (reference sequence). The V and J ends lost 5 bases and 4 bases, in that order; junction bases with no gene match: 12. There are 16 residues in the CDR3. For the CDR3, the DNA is TGTGCCAGCAGCCGTCGACAGGGAGTCTTTTCAGATACGCAGTATTTT. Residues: CASSRRQGVFSDTQYF. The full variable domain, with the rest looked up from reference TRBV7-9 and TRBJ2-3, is DTGVSQNPRHKITKRGQNVTFRCDPISEHNRLYWYRQTLGQGPEFLTYFQNEAQLEKSRLLSDRFSAERPKGSFSTLEIQRTEQGDSAMYLCASSRRQGVFSDTQYFGPGTRLTVL.

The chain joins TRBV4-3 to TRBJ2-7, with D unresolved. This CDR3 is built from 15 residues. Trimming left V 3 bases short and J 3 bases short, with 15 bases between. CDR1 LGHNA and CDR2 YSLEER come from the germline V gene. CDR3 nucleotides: TGCGCCAGCAGCCAGGGTTGGGCTCTAGACTACGAGCAGTACTTC. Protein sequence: CASSQGWALDYEQYF.

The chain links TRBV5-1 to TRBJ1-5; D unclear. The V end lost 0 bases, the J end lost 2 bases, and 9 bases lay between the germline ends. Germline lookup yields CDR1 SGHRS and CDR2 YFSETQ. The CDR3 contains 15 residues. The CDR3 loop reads CASSLGGQGNQPQHF. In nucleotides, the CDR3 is TGCGCCAGCAGCTTGGGCGGGCAGGGCAATCAGCCCCAGCATTTT.

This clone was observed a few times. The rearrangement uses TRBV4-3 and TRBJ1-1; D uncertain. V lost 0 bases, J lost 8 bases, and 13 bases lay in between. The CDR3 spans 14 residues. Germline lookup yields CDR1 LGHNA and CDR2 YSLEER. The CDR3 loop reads CASSQDSSGKEAFF. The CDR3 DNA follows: TGCGCCAGCAGCCAAGATTCTTCGGGAAAAGAAGCTTTCTTT.

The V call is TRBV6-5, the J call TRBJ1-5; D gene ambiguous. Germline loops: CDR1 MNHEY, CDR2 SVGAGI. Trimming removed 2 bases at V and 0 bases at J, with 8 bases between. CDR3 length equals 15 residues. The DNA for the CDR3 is TGTGCCAGCAGTTACAGCAGGAGTAGCAATCAGCCCCAGCATTTT. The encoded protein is CASSYSRSSNQPQHF.

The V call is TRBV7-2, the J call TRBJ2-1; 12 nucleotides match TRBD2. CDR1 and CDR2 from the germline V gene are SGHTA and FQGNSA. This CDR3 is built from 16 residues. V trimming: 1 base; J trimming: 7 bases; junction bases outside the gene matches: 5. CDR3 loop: CASSLGGTSGSNEQFF. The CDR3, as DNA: TGTGCCAGCAGCTTAGGAGGGACTAGCGGGTCTAATGAGCAGTTCTTC. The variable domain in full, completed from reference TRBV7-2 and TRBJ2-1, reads GAGVSQSPSNKVTEKGKDVELRCDPISGHTALYWYRQSLGQGLEFLIYFQGNSAPDKSGLPSDRFSAERTGGSVSTLTIQRTQQEDSAVYLCASSLGGTSGSNEQFFGPGTRLTVL.

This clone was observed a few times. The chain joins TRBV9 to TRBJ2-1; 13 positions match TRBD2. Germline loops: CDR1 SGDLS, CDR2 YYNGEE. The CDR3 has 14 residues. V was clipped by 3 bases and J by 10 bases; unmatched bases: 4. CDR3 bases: TGTGCCAGCAGCGCCGGGACTAGCGGGACGGAGCAGTTCTTC. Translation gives CASSAGTSGTEQFF.

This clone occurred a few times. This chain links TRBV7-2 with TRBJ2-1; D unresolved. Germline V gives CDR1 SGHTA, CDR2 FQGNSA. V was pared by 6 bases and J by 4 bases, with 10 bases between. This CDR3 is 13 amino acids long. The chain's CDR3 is CASRPRAYNEQFF. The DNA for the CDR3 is TGTGCCAGCAGGCCTCGGGCATACAATGAGCAGTTCTTC.

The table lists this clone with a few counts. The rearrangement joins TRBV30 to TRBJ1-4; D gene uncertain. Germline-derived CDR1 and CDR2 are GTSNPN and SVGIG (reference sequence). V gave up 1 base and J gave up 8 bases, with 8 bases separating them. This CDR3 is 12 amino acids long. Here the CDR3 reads CAWSGRREKLFF. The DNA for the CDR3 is TGTGCCTGGAGTGGGCGGCGGGAAAAACTGTTTTTT.

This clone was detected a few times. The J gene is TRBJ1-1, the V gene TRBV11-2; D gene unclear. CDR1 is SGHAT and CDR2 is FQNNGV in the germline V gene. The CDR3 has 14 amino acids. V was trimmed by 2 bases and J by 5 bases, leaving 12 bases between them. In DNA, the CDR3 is TGTGCCAGCAGCTTAAGGGAGGGTTGGACTGAAGCTTTCTTT. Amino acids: CASSLREGWTEAFF. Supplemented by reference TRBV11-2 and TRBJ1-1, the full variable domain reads EAGVAQSPRYKIIEKRQSVAFWCNPISGHATLYWYQQILGQGPKLLIQFQNNGVVDDSQLPKDRFSAERLKGVDSTLKIQPAKLEDSAVYLCASSLREGWTEAFFGQGTRLTVV.